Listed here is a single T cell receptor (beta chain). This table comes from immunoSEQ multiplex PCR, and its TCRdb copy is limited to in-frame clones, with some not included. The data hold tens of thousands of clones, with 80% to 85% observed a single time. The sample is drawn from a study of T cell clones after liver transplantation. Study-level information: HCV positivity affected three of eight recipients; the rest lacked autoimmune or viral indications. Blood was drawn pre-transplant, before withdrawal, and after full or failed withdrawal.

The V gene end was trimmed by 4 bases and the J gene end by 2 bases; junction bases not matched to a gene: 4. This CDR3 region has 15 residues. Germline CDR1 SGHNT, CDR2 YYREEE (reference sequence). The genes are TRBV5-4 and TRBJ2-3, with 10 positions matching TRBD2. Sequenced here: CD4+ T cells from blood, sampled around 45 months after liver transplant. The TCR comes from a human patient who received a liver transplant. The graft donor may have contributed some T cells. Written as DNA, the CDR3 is TGTGCCAGCAGCCCTGGACTAGCGGACACAGATACGCAGTATTTT. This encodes CASSPGLADTDTQYF.